This T cell receptor beta chain was identified in a study of graft-versus-host responses after intestinal transplantation. Study overall: The whole recipient group had anti-thymocyte globulin induction followed by tacrolimus and steroids for two to three years. Whole-study results and caveats: Some GvH clones were seen earlier in gut or blood, suggesting intestinal origin.

Note on this clone: Its antigen is unidentified.

This CDR3 comprises 13 residues. Germline assignment: CDR1 SQVTM and CDR2 ANQGSEA. The V and J ends lost 3 bases and 1 base respectively, with 9 bases between them. The repertoire was sequenced with immunoSEQ multiplex PCR; TCRdb's copy has only in-frame clones and lacks some. The table includes under 150,000 clones, 80% to 95% detected once. The chain has TRBV29-1 and TRBJ1-1; D call uncertain. This receptor was identified in a human donor who received an intestinal transplant. This material consisted of unstimulated CD4+ T cells sorted from spleen or lymph node cells, taken before intestinal transplant. CDR3 nucleotide sequence: TGCAGCGTTGACAAGGGAGCGAACACTGAAGCTTTCTTT. This codes for CSVDKGANTEAFF.